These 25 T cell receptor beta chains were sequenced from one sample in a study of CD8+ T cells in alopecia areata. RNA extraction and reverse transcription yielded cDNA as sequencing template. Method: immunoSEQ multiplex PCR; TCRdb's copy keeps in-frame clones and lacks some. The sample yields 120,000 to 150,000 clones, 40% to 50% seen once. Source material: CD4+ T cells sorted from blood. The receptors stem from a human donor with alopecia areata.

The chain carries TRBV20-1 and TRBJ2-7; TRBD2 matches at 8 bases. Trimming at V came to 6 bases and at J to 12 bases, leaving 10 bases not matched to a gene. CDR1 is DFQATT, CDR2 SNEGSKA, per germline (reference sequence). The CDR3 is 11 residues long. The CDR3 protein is CSALVREGLYF. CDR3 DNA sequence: TGCAGTGCGCTGGTACGGGAGGGCCTGTACTTC.

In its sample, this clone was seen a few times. This chain's CDR3 is CAWNTVGPKNTEAFF. CDR3 DNA: TGTGCCTGGAATACGGTAGGACCCAAGAACACTGAAGCTTTCTTT. The J gene is TRBJ1-1, the V gene TRBV30, with D hard to call. Germline V lookup: CDR1 GTSNPN, CDR2 SVGIG (reference sequence). The CDR3 spans 15 residues. The V and J ends lost 4 bases and 1 base respectively, with 16 bases between them.

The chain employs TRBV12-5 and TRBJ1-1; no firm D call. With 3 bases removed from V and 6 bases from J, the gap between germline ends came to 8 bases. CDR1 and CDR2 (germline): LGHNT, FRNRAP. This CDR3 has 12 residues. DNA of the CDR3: TGTGCTAGTGGTTTAGCCCCGGCTGAAGCTTTCTTT. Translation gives CASGLAPAEAFF.

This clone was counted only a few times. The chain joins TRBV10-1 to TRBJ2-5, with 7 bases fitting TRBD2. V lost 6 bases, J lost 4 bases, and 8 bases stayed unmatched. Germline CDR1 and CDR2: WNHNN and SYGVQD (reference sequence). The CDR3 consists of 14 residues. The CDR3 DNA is TGCGCCAGCAGGAAAGGACTAGATACAGAGACCCAGTACTTC. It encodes CASRKGLDTETQYF.

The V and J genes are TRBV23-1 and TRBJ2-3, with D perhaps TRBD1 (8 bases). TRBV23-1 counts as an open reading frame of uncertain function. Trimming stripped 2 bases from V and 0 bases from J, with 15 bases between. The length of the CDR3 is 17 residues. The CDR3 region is CASSQRGQGGSTDTQYF. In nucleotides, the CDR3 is TGCGCCAGCAGTCAACGCGGACAGGGAGGGAGCACAGATACGCAGTATTTT.

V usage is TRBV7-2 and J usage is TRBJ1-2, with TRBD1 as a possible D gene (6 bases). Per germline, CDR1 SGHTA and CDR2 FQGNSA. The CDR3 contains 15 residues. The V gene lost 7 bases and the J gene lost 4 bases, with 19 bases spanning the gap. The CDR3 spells CASNPGGGAFYGYTF. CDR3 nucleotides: TGTGCCAGCAACCCCGGAGGGGGGGCGTTCTATGGCTACACCTTC. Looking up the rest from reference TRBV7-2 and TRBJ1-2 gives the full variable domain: GAGVSQSPSNKVTEKGKDVELRCDPISGHTALYWYRQSLGQGLEFLIYFQGNSAPDKSGLPSDRFSAERTGGSVSTLTIQRTQQEDSAVYLCASNPGGGAFYGYTFGSGTRLTVV.

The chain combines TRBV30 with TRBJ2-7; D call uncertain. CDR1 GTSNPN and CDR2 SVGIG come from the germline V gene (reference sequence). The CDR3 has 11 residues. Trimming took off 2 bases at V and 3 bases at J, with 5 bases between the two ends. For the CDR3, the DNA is TGTGCCTGGAGTAGCGTCTACGAGCAGTACTTC. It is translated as CAWSSVYEQYF.

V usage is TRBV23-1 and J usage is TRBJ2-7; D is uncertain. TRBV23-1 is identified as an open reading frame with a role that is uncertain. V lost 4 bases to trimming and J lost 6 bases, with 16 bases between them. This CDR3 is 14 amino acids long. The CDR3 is CASSRYCRGVEQYF. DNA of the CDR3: TGCGCCAGCAGTCGCTACTGCCGCGGTGTCGAGCAGTACTTC.

The CDR3 DNA reads as TGTGCCACCAGCAGAGATCGATTTGATACGCAGTATTTT. Residues: CATSRDRFDTQYF. The chain carries TRBV15 and TRBJ2-3; D remains ambiguous. The CDR3 extends over 13 amino acids. In germline, CDR1 is LNHNV, CDR2 YYDKDF (reference sequence). V was cut by 0 bases and J by 6 bases, with 7 bases left in between. The complete variable domain, with remaining parts taken from reference TRBV15 and TRBJ2-3, reads DAMVIQNPRYQVTQFGKPVTLSCSQTLNHNVMYWYQQKSSQAPKLLFHYYDKDFNNEADTPDNFQSRRPNTSFCFLDIRSPGLGDTAMYLCATSRDRFDTQYFGPGTRLTVL.

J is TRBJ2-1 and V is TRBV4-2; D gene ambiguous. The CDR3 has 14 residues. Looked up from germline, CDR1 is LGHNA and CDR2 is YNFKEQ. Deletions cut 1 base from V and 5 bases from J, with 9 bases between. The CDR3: CASSQVGSDNEQFF. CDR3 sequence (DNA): TGTGCCAGCAGCCAAGTGGGCAGTGACAATGAGCAGTTCTTC.

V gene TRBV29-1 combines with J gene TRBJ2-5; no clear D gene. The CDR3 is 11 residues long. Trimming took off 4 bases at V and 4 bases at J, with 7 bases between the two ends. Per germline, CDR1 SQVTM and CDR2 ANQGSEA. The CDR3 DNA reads TGCAGCGTTGTAGTAGGAGAGACCCAGTACTTC. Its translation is CSVVVGETQYF.

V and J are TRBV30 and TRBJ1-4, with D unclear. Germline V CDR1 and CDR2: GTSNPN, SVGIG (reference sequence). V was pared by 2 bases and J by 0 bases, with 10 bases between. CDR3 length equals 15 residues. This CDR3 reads CAWSNGVSTNEKLFF. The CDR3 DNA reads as TGTGCCTGGAGTAATGGAGTCTCAACTAATGAAAAACTGTTTTTT. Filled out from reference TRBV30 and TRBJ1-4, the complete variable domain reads SQTIHQWPATLVQPVGSPLSLECTVEGTSNPNLYWYRQAAGRGLQLLFYSVGIGQISSEVPQNLSASRPQDRQFILSSKKLLLSDSGFYLCAWSNGVSTNEKLFFGSGTQLSVL.

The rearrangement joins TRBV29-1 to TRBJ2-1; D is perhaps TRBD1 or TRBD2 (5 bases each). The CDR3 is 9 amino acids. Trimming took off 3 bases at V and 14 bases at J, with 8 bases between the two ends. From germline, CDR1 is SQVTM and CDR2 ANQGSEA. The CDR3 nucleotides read TGCAGCGTTGAGGTGGGGGAGTTCTTC. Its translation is CSVEVGEFF.

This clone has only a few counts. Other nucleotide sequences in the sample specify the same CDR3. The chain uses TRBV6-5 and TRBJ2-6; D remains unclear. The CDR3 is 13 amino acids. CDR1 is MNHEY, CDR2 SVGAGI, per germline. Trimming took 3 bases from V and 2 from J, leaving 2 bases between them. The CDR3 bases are TGTGCCAGCAGTTATACTGGGGCCAACGTCCTGACTTTC. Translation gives CASSYTGANVLTF.

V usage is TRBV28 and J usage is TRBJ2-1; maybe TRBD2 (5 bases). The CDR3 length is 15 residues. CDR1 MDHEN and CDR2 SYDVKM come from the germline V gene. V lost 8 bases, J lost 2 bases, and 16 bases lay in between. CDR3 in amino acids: CASLPPGNAYNEQFF. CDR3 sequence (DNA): TGTGCCAGCCTACCTCCCGGGAATGCCTACAATGAGCAGTTCTTC.

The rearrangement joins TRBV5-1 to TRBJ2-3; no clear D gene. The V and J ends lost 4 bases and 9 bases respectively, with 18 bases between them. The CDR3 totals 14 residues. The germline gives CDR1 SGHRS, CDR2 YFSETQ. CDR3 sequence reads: CASSKTPQDVTQYF. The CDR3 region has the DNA TGCGCCAGCAGCAAGACTCCCCAGGACGTAACGCAGTATTTT.

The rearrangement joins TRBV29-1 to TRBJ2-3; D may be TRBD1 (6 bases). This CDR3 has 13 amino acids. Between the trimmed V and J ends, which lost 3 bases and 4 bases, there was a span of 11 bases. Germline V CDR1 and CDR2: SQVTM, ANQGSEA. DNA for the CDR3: TGCAGCGTTGATTACGGGACACCAGATACGCAGTATTTT. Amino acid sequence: CSVDYGTPDTQYF.

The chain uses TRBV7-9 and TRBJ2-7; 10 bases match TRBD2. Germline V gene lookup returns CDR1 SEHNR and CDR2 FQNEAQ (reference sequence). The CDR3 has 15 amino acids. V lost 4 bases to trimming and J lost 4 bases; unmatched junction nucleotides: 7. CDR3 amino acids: CASSYEREGGYEQYF. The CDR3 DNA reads TGTGCCAGCAGCTACGAGCGGGAGGGTGGGTACGAGCAGTACTTC.

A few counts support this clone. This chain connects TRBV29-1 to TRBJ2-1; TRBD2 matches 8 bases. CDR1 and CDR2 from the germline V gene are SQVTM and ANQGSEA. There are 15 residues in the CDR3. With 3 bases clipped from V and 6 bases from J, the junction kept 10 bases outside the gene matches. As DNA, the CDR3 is TGCAGCGTTGACCCCAAGTTAGCGGGGTTCAATGAGCAGTTCTTC. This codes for CSVDPKLAGFNEQFF.

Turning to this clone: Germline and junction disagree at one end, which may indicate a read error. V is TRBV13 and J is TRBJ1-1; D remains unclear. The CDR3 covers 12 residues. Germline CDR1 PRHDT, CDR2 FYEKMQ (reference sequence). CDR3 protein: CASSLAPQEGFF. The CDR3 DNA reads TGTGCCAGCAGCTTAGCTCCCCAAGAAGGTTTCTTT.

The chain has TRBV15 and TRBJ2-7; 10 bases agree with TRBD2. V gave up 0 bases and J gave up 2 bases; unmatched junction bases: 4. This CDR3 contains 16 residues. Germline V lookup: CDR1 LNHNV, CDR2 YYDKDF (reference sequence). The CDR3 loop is CATSRDRLAGAYEQYF. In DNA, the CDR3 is TGTGCCACCAGCAGAGATCGGCTAGCGGGGGCCTACGAGCAGTACTTC.

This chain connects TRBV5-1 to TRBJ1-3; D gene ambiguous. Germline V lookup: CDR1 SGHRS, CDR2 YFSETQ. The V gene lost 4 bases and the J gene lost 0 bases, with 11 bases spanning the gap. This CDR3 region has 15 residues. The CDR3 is CASSITANSGNTIYF. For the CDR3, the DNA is TGCGCCAGCAGCATTACAGCAAACTCTGGAAACACCATATATTTT.

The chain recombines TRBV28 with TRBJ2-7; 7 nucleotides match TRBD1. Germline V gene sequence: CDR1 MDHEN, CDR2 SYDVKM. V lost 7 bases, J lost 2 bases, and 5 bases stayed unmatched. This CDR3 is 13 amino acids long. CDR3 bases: TGTGCCAGCAACAGGGGATCCACCTACGAGCAGTACTTC. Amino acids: CASNRGSTYEQYF.

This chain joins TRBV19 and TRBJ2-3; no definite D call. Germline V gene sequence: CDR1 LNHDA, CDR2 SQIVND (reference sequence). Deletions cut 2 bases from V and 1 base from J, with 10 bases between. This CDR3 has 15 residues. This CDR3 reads CASSISVPGTDTQYF. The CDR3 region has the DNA TGTGCCAGTAGTATAAGTGTCCCCGGCACAGATACGCAGTATTTT. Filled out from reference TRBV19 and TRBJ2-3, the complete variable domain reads DGGITQSPKYLFRKEGQNVTLSCEQNLNHDAMYWYRQDPGQGLRLIYYSQIVNDFQKGDIAEGYSVSREKKESFPLTVTSAQKNPTAFYLCASSISVPGTDTQYFGPGTRLTVL.

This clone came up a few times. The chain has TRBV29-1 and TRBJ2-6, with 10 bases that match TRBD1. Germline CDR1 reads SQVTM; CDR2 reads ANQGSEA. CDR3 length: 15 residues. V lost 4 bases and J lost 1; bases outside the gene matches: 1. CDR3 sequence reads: CSVGQGASGANVLTF. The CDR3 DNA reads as TGCAGCGTTGGACAGGGGGCGTCTGGGGCCAACGTCCTGACTTTC.